Reported below is one T cell receptor (beta chain). Unmatched junction bases numbered 13, after V lost 4 bases and J lost 4 bases. The CDR3 covers 16 residues. Germline V gene data show CDR1 as SGHAT and CDR2 as FQNNGV. This entry belongs to a study of cytomegalovirus exposure and HLA in healthy donors. About the study: HLA-typed donors were the source of around 77 million unique TCRs held in an early data release.

The PCR had 60 Vbeta and 13 Jbeta primers. The repertoire was sequenced with immunoSEQ multiplex PCR; TCRdb's copy has only in-frame clones and lacks some. This table has around 100,000 clones, about four fifths appearing once. The chain is built from TRBV11-2 and TRBJ2-7, with TRBD1 matching 7 bases. The specimen sequenced was PBMCs. The sequence was obtained from a man under 40 in good health and CMV-seropositive. The CDR3 loop is CASSSPLPGQTYEQYF. Here the CDR3 DNA reads TGTGCCAGCAGCTCTCCGTTACCGGGACAGACATACGAGCAGTACTTC.